This T cell receptor (beta chain) came from a study of beta chain features in type 1 diabetes. Note on this clone: What it recognizes is unknown.

The whole isolated RNA underwent reverse transcription, so sequencing captured expressed TCRB transcripts. Sequencing was performed with immunoSEQ multiplex PCR; in TCRdb, only in-frame clones are kept and a portion is missing. The sample includes a few hundred thousand clones, approximately 25% of them seen just once. Overall study results and limits: Shortening that was moderate but significant affected the TCRB CDR3s of Type 1 diabetes patients in all four CD4+ subsets. Insertions at VDJ junctions were less frequent in type 1 diabetes patients. These patients also deleted more nucleotides at the same junctions.

Each of the sorted populations had a purity greater than 95%. The sample consisted of naive CD4+ T cells from blood. This clonotype was obtained from a woman aged 30 to 39 with type 1 diabetes.

CDR3 sequence reads: CAWSNQGNTEAFF. Here the CDR3 DNA reads TGTGCCTGGAGCAATCAGGGGAACACTGAAGCTTTCTTT. The chain recombines TRBV30 with TRBJ1-1, with D possibly being TRBD1 (5 bases). The CDR3 has 13 amino acids. V lost 3 bases, J lost 1 base, and 9 bases lay in between. Germline CDR1 reads GTSNPN; CDR2 reads SVGIG (reference sequence).